The 20 T cell receptor beta chains given below trace back to one sample, sequenced in a study of control samples from healthy donors and cancer patients. Sequenced by immunoSEQ multiplex PCR; TCRdb stores in-frame clones only, minus some. The sample holds about 120,000 clones, 88% seen once. The sequenced material came from blood. The receptors shown here come from a man aged 40-49 years in good health.

The V gene is TRBV4-2, the J gene TRBJ2-3; 8 bases line up with TRBD2. CDR1 and CDR2 from the germline V gene are LGHNA and YNFKEQ. The V segment lost 0 bases and the J segment 4 bases; nucleotides outside the gene matches: 6. CDR3 length: 16 residues. This CDR3 is CASSQDLAGGADTQYF. The CDR3 DNA reads TGTGCCAGCAGCCAAGATTTGGCGGGGGGAGCAGATACGCAGTATTTT.

This sequence joins TRBV15 and TRBJ1-5; no clear D gene. Germline CDR1 is LNHNV and CDR2 is YYDKDF (reference sequence). The CDR3 covers 14 residues. V was trimmed by 5 bases and J by 0 bases, leaving 8 bases between them. CDR3 loop: CATSRRNSNQPQHF. CDR3 bases: TGTGCCACCAGCCGTCGCAATAGCAATCAGCCCCAGCATTTT.

This clone was observed once. The CDR3 reads CASSQPHSGYTF. The CDR3 DNA sequence: TGTGCCAGCAGCCAACCTCATTCTGGCTACACCTTC. V is TRBV14 and J is TRBJ1-2, with D hard to call. The CDR3 is 12 amino acids. Trimming shortened V by 2 bases and J by 7 bases, and 8 bases separated the two germline ends. CDR1 is SGHDN and CDR2 is FVKESK in the germline V gene.

The chain joins TRBV18 to TRBJ1-2, with 9 positions matching TRBD1. The CDR3 runs to 14 residues. Germline V CDR1 and CDR2: KGHSH, LQKENI. V trimming: 5 bases; J trimming: 7 bases; junction bases outside the gene matches: 8. The CDR3 DNA reads as TGTGCCAGCTCAACGAGACAGGGGGAAGGTGGCTACACCTTC. Amino acids: CASSTRQGEGGYTF.

Notes on this clone: The same CDR3 is also encoded by other DNA sequences in this sample. This sequence joins TRBV18 and TRBJ2-3; weak D call: TRBD1 (6 bases). This CDR3 region has 12 residues. The germline V and J ends were trimmed by 2 bases and 9 bases, with 9 bases remaining between them. From germline, CDR1 is KGHSH and CDR2 LQKENI. The CDR3 DNA reads TGTGCCAGCTCACCAAAGGGGGACACGCAGTATTTT. Translating it yields CASSPKGDTQYF.

This chain connects TRBV2 to TRBJ1-5; D is uncertain. Germline loops: CDR1 SNHLY, CDR2 FYNNEI. Deletions cut 6 bases from V and 9 bases from J, with 9 bases between. The CDR3 runs to 11 residues. CDR3 in DNA: TGTGCCAGCAGACGGGAAGGGCCCCAGCATTTT. Translation gives CASRREGPQHF. Using reference TRBV2 and TRBJ1-5 for the parts outside the CDR3, the full variable domain is EPEVTQTPSHQVTQMGQEVILRCVPISNHLYFYWYRQILGQKVEFLVSFYNNEISEKSEIFDDQFSVERPDGSNFTLKIRSTKLEDSAMYFCASRREGPQHFGDGTRLSIL.

In DNA, the CDR3 is TGTGCCAGCAGCCCAAATTTCGGACTTGAGACAGATACGCAGTATTTT. Amino acid sequence: CASSPNFGLETDTQYF. J is TRBJ2-3 and V is TRBV5-4; possibly TRBD2 for D (5 bases). Germline CDR1 and CDR2: SGHNT and YYREEE (reference sequence). The CDR3 totals 16 residues. Deletions cut 4 bases from V and 3 bases from J, with 18 bases between.

In this sample, this clone turned up once. This chain uses TRBV30 with TRBJ1-4; D not certain. Trimming pared 0 bases from V and 7 bases from J, leaving 12 bases between. In germline, CDR1 is GTSNPN, CDR2 SVGIG (reference sequence). CDR3 size: 14 residues. This chain's CDR3 is CAWSVHSRAEKLFF. DNA of the CDR3: TGTGCCTGGAGTGTACACAGTAGGGCTGAAAAACTGTTTTTT.

This clone was recorded a few times. This chain joins TRBV7-9 and TRBJ2-4, with TRBD1 matching over 7 bases. The CDR3 loop spans 15 amino acids. Germline V lookup: CDR1 SEHNR, CDR2 FQNEAQ (reference sequence). The ends lost 3 bases at V and 8 bases at J; junction bases unmatched: 10. In DNA, the CDR3 is TGTGCCAGCAGCTTGTTCGGGCAGGGGGACGACATTCAGTACTTC. Protein sequence: CASSLFGQGDDIQYF. The whole variable domain, filled in from reference TRBV7-9 and TRBJ2-4, reads DTGVSQNPRHKITKRGQNVTFRCDPISEHNRLYWYRQTLGQGPEFLTYFQNEAQLEKSRLLSDRFSAERPKGSFSTLEIQRTEQGDSAMYLCASSLFGQGDDIQYFGAGTRLSVL.

The CDR3 DNA reads as TGTGCCACCAGCAGAGATGTCACGTCGGAACAGCCCCAGCATTTT. The encoded protein is CATSRDVTSEQPQHF. The rearrangement uses TRBV15 and TRBJ1-5, with D unresolved. Germline loops: CDR1 LNHNV, CDR2 YYDKDF (reference sequence). V was shortened by 0 bases and J by 7 bases, with 13 bases between the two germline ends. CDR3 length equals 15 residues.

This clone was found a few times. V and J are TRBV5-5 and TRBJ2-7; D gene unclear. Trimming left V 2 bases short and J 5 bases short, with 5 bases between. This CDR3 spans 11 amino acids. Germline assignment: CDR1 SGHKS and CDR2 YYEKEE (reference sequence). The CDR3 loop reads CASSLEDEQYF. CDR3 DNA: TGTGCCAGCAGCTTAGAAGACGAGCAGTACTTC.

V usage is TRBV5-1 and J usage is TRBJ2-5; TRBD1 might be the D (6 bases). The CDR3 has 14 amino acids. V was pared by 7 bases and J by 2 bases, with 15 bases between. Germline V gives CDR1 SGHRS, CDR2 YFSETQ. CDR3 coding DNA: TGCGCCAGCTCACGGGGACAACTTCAAGAGACCCAGTACTTC. As protein: CASSRGQLQETQYF.

The chain couples TRBV9 to TRBJ2-3; the match to TRBD1 covers 7 bases. Trimming at V came to 4 bases and at J to 0 bases, leaving 8 bases not matched to a gene. CDR1 is SGDLS and CDR2 is YYNGEE in the germline V gene. This CDR3 comprises 16 residues. The CDR3: CASSSEADRSTDTQYF. The CDR3 DNA reads TGTGCCAGCAGCTCAGAAGCGGACAGGAGCACAGATACGCAGTATTTT.

V gene TRBV7-9 combines with J gene TRBJ2-7; a weak D match, TRBD2 (5 bases). CDR3 length: 12 residues. Germline V lookup: CDR1 SEHNR, CDR2 FQNEAQ (reference sequence). With 5 bases removed from V and 7 bases from J, the gap between germline ends came to 12 bases. This chain's CDR3 is CASSPSTGEQYF. The CDR3, as DNA: TGTGCCAGCAGCCCCTCAACGGGGGAGCAGTACTTC. The full variable domain, its missing parts supplied by reference TRBV7-9 and TRBJ2-7, is DTGVSQNPRHKITKRGQNVTFRCDPISEHNRLYWYRQTLGQGPEFLTYFQNEAQLEKSRLLSDRFSAERPKGSFSTLEIQRTEQGDSAMYLCASSPSTGEQYFGPGTRLTVT.

The gene calls are TRBV24-1 and TRBJ2-3, with 11 bases that match TRBD1. The germline CDR1 and CDR2 sequences are KGHDR and SFDVKD. Trimming at V came to 10 bases and at J to 8 bases, leaving 10 bases not matched to a gene. CDR3 length equals 14 residues. The CDR3 DNA is TGTGCCACAACGGGGACAGGGGGTTTGGGTACGCAGTATTTT. Translating gives CATTGTGGLGTQYF.

This clone came up once. The chain is built from TRBV3-1 (or the pseudogene TRBV3-2) and TRBJ2-2; D is unresolved. Germline V lookup: CDR1 LGHDT, CDR2 YNNKEL (reference sequence). The CDR3 sequence is 12 residues long. V dropped 3 bases and J dropped 7 bases, with 6 bases sitting between them. For the CDR3, the DNA is TGTGCCAGCAGCCATCCTGTCGGGGAGCTGTTTTTT. It yields the protein CASSHPVGELFF.

The chain recombines TRBV5-1 with TRBJ1-1, with D possibly TRBD1 on 5 matching bases. The CDR3 is 14 amino acids. The V end lost 0 bases, the J end lost 1 base, and 7 bases lay between the germline ends. Germline CDR1 SGHRS, CDR2 YFSETQ. The chain's CDR3 is CASSLGGQNTEAFF. CDR3 bases: TGCGCCAGCAGCTTGGGTGGACAGAACACTGAAGCTTTCTTT.

There are a few counts of this clone. The CDR3 coding sequence is TGTGCCAGCAGTCGAGCAGGGGGAGGTAACTATGGCTACACCTTC. Protein product: CASSRAGGGNYGYTF. The chain recombines TRBV27 with TRBJ1-2; 7 bases match TRBD1. The V gene end was trimmed by 5 bases and the J gene end by 1 base; junction bases not matched to a gene: 7. From germline, CDR1 is MNHEY and CDR2 SMNVEV (reference sequence). The CDR3 consists of 15 residues.

The chain combines TRBV19 with TRBJ2-7, with D possibly TRBD1 on 5 matching bases. This CDR3 spans 13 amino acids. Germline CDR1 LNHDA, CDR2 SQIVND (reference sequence). V was pared by 5 bases and J by 5 bases, with 13 bases between. CDR3 bases: TGTGCCAGTAGTGGGCAAGGGGCCCACGAGCAGTACTTC. Translating gives CASSGQGAHEQYF.

The J gene is TRBJ2-7, the V gene TRBV5-1; the D gene is possibly TRBD2 (6 bases). The CDR3 runs 14 residues. The germline gives CDR1 SGHRS, CDR2 YFSETQ. Between the trimmed V and J ends, which lost 4 bases and 3 bases, there was a span of 14 bases. CDR3 DNA sequence: TGCGCCAGCAGCCCGGCTAGCGATAACTACGAGCAGTACTTC. Protein: CASSPASDNYEQYF.